This T cell receptor (beta chain) appears in the sequencing data of a study of human T cells and chemical hapten exposure (dated by TCRdb to 2020 to 2023). Regarding the study in general: Libraries were pooled for sequencing, and variation in per-sample TCR yields was attributed mainly to small differences in library volumes within the pool. For every blood RNA sample, sequencing covered both the TCR alpha and TCR beta chains. Peripheral blood TCR repertoire changes were tracked in vivo in alopecia patients during primary and secondary sensitization to the hapten diphenylcyclopropenone (DPC). Broad study findings and their caveats: DPC sensitization did not change how many TCRs were above 1 in 1000 frequency, and no evidence was found of alterations in global repertoire structure. After repeated subsampling, changes were observed in the strength of the expansion versus patch-test correlation and in the threshold at which the correlation became significant.

From the germline V gene (reference sequence), CDR1 is DFQATT and CDR2 is SNEGSKA. The CDR3 holds 17 amino acids from the cysteine to the phenylalanine. Just the 51-base CDR3 DNA is kept, in frame starting at base 1. V has 3 bases trimmed and J has 0 bases trimmed; junction bases matching no gene number 11. Unfractionated whole blood was collected in Tempus Blood RNA tubes, and total RNA was extracted from that blood. Five healthy volunteers acted as controls for TCR sequencing and had blood drawn at day 0, 2 weeks and 6 weeks. This clonotype has only a few counts. The specificity of this receptor is unknown. Base qualities are missing; no much larger clone stands one base away. Library prep was done by 5' RACE. The sample was run on an Illumina MiSeq. During library preparation, unique molecular identifiers were attached to individual cDNA molecules so that TCRs could be counted in a quantitative, reproducible way. The study's processing was this. Samples had a median of 95,638 TCRs, with a range from roughly 23,224 to 700,000. The Decombinator software suite was used to annotate V, J and CDR3 in the TCR reads. Every sample was subsampled to the same number of TCRs (28,000) for the PS versus PT1 abundance plots. TCRs were defined as expanded if absent before sensitization and observed at least eight times at the 2-week time point. The public reads were run again by TCRdb, first through fastp at Q25 and then through MiXCR, and only productive beta chains were kept. Each record represents a unique CDR3 protein, reported with the most common genes and DNA among its rows. The V and J calls and clone size come from TCRdb's table, not from the authors' own analysis. The sample has roughly 81,000 distinct CDR3 sequences on record, less than 20% of them singletons. Nearly 7% of the sample is held by the ten biggest clonotypes.

The receptor comes from a female donor in good health. The chain employs TRBV20-1 and TRBJ1-5; 7 of the junction bases match TRBD1. DNA sequence: TGCAGTGCTAGCAAGGGGGCCGAGTGGGGTAGCAATCAGCCCCAGCATTTT. Its translation reads: CSASKGAEWGSNQPQHF.